This T cell receptor (beta chain) was obtained from a study of shared clonotypes between healthy human individuals. Study-wide points: Measured sharing among donors was expected to vary with sequencing depth.

In the study's own analysis: With immunoSEQ giving junction-only sequences and no quality scores, filtering differed. Assay used: immunoSEQ multiplex PCR; TCRdb lists only in-frame clones, some missing. From that table come the V and J calls and clone size; the DNA was used to work out D and trimming. The profile shows under 1,100,000 clones, more than 75% of them singletons. Donors had no recently reported acute infections or vaccinations and were HIV-negative. Into CD45RA+ naive and CD45RA-negative memory subsets, the CD4+ cells were split. On this clone: Its antigen is still unknown.

The sequencing input was memory CD4+ T cells from PBMCs. The subset is: CD45RA-negative fraction. The clonotype was recovered from a man between 18 and 29 years old in good health. Some clones in this sample may be carry-over from other donors' samples.

The CDR3 protein is CASSLGSAGQETQYF. CDR3 coding DNA: TGCGCCAGCAGCTTGGGTTCGGCGGGACAAGAGACCCAGTACTTC. The genes are TRBV5-1 and TRBJ2-5, with D possibly being TRBD2 (6 bases). The germline V gene encodes CDR1 SGHRS and CDR2 YFSETQ. The length of the CDR3 is 15 residues. V was trimmed by 0 bases and J by 2 bases, leaving 11 bases between them. Complete variable domain (other parts from reference TRBV5-1 and TRBJ2-5): KAGVTQTPRYLIKTRGQQVTLSCSPISGHRSVSWYQQTPGQGLQFLFEYFSETQRNKGNFPGRFSGRQFSNSRSEMNVSTLELGDSALYLCASSLGSAGQETQYFGPGTRLLVL.